The next 25 T cell receptor beta chains were all read from a single sample in a study of cytomegalovirus exposure and HLA in healthy donors. The PCR contained 60 Vbeta and 13 Jbeta primers. Data came from immunoSEQ multiplex PCR; TCRdb stores just in-frame clones and leaves some out. The sample lists about 150,000 clones; about three quarters were seen once. Sequenced sample: PBMCs. The receptors derive from a male donor in good health and CMV-seronegative.

This chain uses TRBV6-5 with TRBJ2-7; 9 bases are a match to TRBD1. The germline gives CDR1 MNHEY, CDR2 SVGAGI. The CDR3 spans 14 residues. V lost 6 bases and J lost 3; bases outside the gene matches: 6. CDR3 region: CASSRGQGLYEQYF. In DNA, the CDR3 is TGTGCCAGCAGCCGGGGACAGGGACTCTACGAGCAGTACTTC.

The rearrangement uses TRBV28 and TRBJ2-1, with 11 bases that match TRBD2. The CDR3 runs 15 residues. V lost 7 bases, J lost 0 bases, and 2 bases stayed unmatched. Germline V gene data show CDR1 as MDHEN and CDR2 as SYDVKM. CDR3 sequence: CASKTSGSSYNEQFF. CDR3 bases: TGTGCCAGCAAAACTAGCGGGAGCTCCTACAATGAGCAGTTCTTC.

The rearrangement joins TRBV10-1 to TRBJ2-2, with D possibly TRBD1 on 6 matching bases. The germline CDR1 and CDR2 sequences are WNHNN and SYGVQD (reference sequence). V dropped 0 bases and J dropped 7 bases, with 9 bases sitting between them. The CDR3 runs 14 residues. CDR3 in DNA: TGCGCCAGCAGTGAGTCAACAGGGATCGGGGAGCTGTTTTTT. Residues: CASSESTGIGELFF.

This sequence joins TRBV2 and TRBJ1-3; 9 bases fit TRBD1. The V gene's germline CDR1 is SNHLY and CDR2 FYNNEI. V lost 6 bases and J lost 0; bases outside the gene matches: 9. The length of the CDR3 is 17 residues. CDR3: CASSTDRGISSGNTIYF. As DNA, the CDR3 is TGTGCCAGCAGCACTGACAGGGGGATAAGCTCTGGAAACACCATATATTTT.

The V call is TRBV18, the J call TRBJ2-6; weak D call: TRBD1 (6 bases). The germline V gene encodes CDR1 KGHSH and CDR2 LQKENI. The CDR3 covers 16 residues. The V end was cut by 4 bases, the J end by 0 bases, with 10 bases between. Written as DNA, the CDR3 is TGTGCCAGCTCACTGGGGGCCGTCTCTGGGGCCAACGTCCTGACTTTC. Translated, it gives CASSLGAVSGANVLTF.

The chain is built from TRBV7-2 and TRBJ2-1; 13 bases fit TRBD2. The V gene's germline CDR1 is SGHTA and CDR2 FQGNSA. The V and J ends lost 1 base and 6 bases, in that order; junction bases with no gene match: 6. The CDR3 extends over 17 amino acids. CDR3 sequence reads: CASSLEWTSGGGNEQFF. Written as DNA, the CDR3 is TGTGCCAGCAGCTTAGAATGGACTAGCGGGGGCGGCAATGAGCAGTTCTTC.

This sequence joins TRBV19 and TRBJ1-5; 8 bases fit TRBD1. Trimming at V came to 3 bases and at J to 4 bases, leaving 2 bases not matched to a gene. The CDR3 is 14 amino acids. Germline-derived CDR1 and CDR2 are LNHDA and SQIVND (reference sequence). As DNA, the CDR3 is TGTGCCAGTAGTATTTGGACAGGGAATCAGCCCCAGCATTTT. Residues: CASSIWTGNQPQHF.

This rearrangement joins TRBV29-1 to TRBJ2-2, with 7 bases identical to TRBD1. This CDR3 contains 16 residues. Germline-derived CDR1 and CDR2 are SQVTM and ANQGSEA. The trim removed 5 bases at V and 0 bases at J, leaving 9 bases unmatched. For the CDR3, the DNA is TGCAGCGTTTCAGGGCTGGACAGGCCGAACACCGGGGAGCTGTTTTTT. It encodes CSVSGLDRPNTGELFF.

The gene calls are TRBV5-1 and TRBJ1-2, with 9 bases identical to TRBD1. J gave up 4 bases and V 3 bases, and 10 bases lay outside the gene matches. In germline, CDR1 is SGHRS, CDR2 YFSETQ. The CDR3 runs 16 residues. DNA of the CDR3: TGCGCCAGCAGCTCCGGGACAGGGAAGGCTCCCTATGGCTACACCTTC. Translation: CASSSGTGKAPYGYTF.

Turning to this clone: The sample contains more than one DNA sequence encoding this CDR3. This chain uses TRBV6-1 with TRBJ2-7; unclear D gene. The germline V and J ends were trimmed by 3 bases and 4 bases, with 4 bases remaining between them. CDR3 length equals 11 residues. The germline gives CDR1 MNHNS, CDR2 SASEGT. CDR3 protein: CASSDNYEQYF. CDR3 sequence (DNA): TGTGCCAGCAGTGACAATTACGAGCAGTACTTC.

The chain combines TRBV5-1 with TRBJ2-1, with TRBD1 as a possible D gene (5 bases). This CDR3 contains 15 residues. Germline V gene data show CDR1 as SGHRS and CDR2 as YFSETQ. V lost 0 bases to trimming and J lost 3 bases, with 10 bases between them. The CDR3 DNA sequence: TGCGCCAGCAGCTTGGAATGGCAGGGCTACAATGAGCAGTTCTTC. The encoded protein is CASSLEWQGYNEQFF.

The chain joins TRBV7-3 to TRBJ2-1; D is ambiguous. This CDR3 region has 15 residues. CDR1 SGHTA and CDR2 FQGTGA come from the germline V gene. V lost 3 bases and J lost 0, with 9 bases in between. In nucleotides, the CDR3 is TGTGCCAGCAGCTTTAAAGCGAGCTCCTACAATGAGCAGTTCTTC. Its protein product is CASSFKASSYNEQFF. The variable domain in full, completed from reference TRBV7-3 and TRBJ2-1, reads GAGVSQTPSNKVTEKGKYVELRCDPISGHTALYWYRQSLGQGPEFLIYFQGTGAADDSGLPNDRFFAVRPEGSVSTLKIQRTERGDSAVYLCASSFKASSYNEQFFGPGTRLTVL.

This clone was observed a handful of times. V is TRBV19 and J is TRBJ1-2; the D is unclear. With 3 bases removed from V and 8 bases from J, the gap between germline ends came to 13 bases. The length of the CDR3 is 13 residues. Germline V gene lookup returns CDR1 LNHDA and CDR2 SQIVND (reference sequence). CDR3 DNA: TGTGCCAGTAGTATCGGACGGTCGGGGGGCTACACCTTC. Encoded protein: CASSIGRSGGYTF. Together with reference TRBV19 and TRBJ1-2, the CDR3 gives the full variable domain: DGGITQSPKYLFRKEGQNVTLSCEQNLNHDAMYWYRQDPGQGLRLIYYSQIVNDFQKGDIAEGYSVSREKKESFPLTVTSAQKNPTAFYLCASSIGRSGGYTFGSGTRLTVV.

This clone was picked up one time. V and J are TRBV5-4 and TRBJ2-1, with 11 bases matching TRBD2. V was clipped by 0 bases and J by 9 bases; unmatched bases: 5. Germline V gene data show CDR1 as SGHNT and CDR2 as YYREEE (reference sequence). This CDR3 comprises 15 residues. The CDR3 sequence: CASSLELLAGVEQFF. In nucleotides, the CDR3 is TGTGCCAGCAGCTTGGAGTTACTAGCGGGAGTTGAGCAGTTCTTC.

This sequence joins TRBV7-9 and TRBJ2-5, with TRBD2 matching 9 bases. The J call could be wrong; TRBJ2-7 is a better fit for the DNA end. This CDR3 has 14 residues. Per germline, CDR1 SEHNR and CDR2 FQNEAQ (reference sequence). The CDR3 sequence is CASSPGLAYYEQYF. CDR3 in DNA: TGTGCCAGCAGCCCGGGACTAGCATACTACGAGCAGTACTTC.

V usage is TRBV18 and J usage is TRBJ2-7; D call uncertain. Germline lookup yields CDR1 KGHSH and CDR2 LQKENI. The CDR3 extends over 16 amino acids. Trimming removed 3 bases at V and 3 bases at J, with 18 bases between. CDR3 nucleotides: TGTGCCAGCTCACCTACTTCAACCGTGAGCCTCTACGAGCAGTACTTC. Protein: CASSPTSTVSLYEQYF.

This clone has a single count. The V call is TRBV5-4, the J call TRBJ1-3; no reliable D call. V was shortened by 2 bases and J by 2 bases, with 17 bases between the two germline ends. The CDR3 sequence is 17 residues long. Germline CDR1 SGHNT, CDR2 YYREEE (reference sequence). CDR3 loop: CASSLGLGIVPGNTIYF. In nucleotides, the CDR3 is TGTGCCAGCAGCTTAGGACTAGGAATAGTACCTGGAAACACCATATATTTT. The whole variable domain, filled in from reference TRBV5-4 and TRBJ1-3, reads ETGVTQSPTHLIKTRGQQVTLRCSSQSGHNTVSWYQQALGQGPQFIFQYYREEENGRGNFPPRFSGLQFPNYSSELNVNALELDDSALYLCASSLGLGIVPGNTIYFGEGSWLTVV.

This chain uses TRBV4-1 with TRBJ2-7; D unclear. V dropped 0 bases and J dropped 2 bases, with 5 bases sitting between them. Germline V gene lookup returns CDR1 MGHRA and CDR2 YSYEKL. The CDR3 runs 13 residues. The DNA for the CDR3 is TGCGCCAGCAGCCAAGAACCTACCTACGAGCAGTACTTC. This codes for CASSQEPTYEQYF.

The CDR3 nucleotides read TGTGCCAGTATTGCTATGTCTGGAAACACCATATATTTT. Residues: CASIAMSGNTIYF. V and J are TRBV19 and TRBJ1-3; D is uncertain. CDR3 length: 13 residues. V was cut by 7 bases and J by 1 base, with 8 bases left in between. Germline V gene sequence: CDR1 LNHDA, CDR2 SQIVND (reference sequence).

The CDR3 region has the DNA TGCGCCAGCAGCTTTAGCGCCGGAGCCGGCTCCTACGAGCAGTACTTC. Amino acid sequence: CASSFSAGAGSYEQYF. The genes are TRBV5-1 and TRBJ2-7; D might be TRBD2 (5 bases). The CDR3 consists of 16 residues. From germline, CDR1 is SGHRS and CDR2 YFSETQ. The germline V and J ends were trimmed by 2 bases and 0 bases, with 15 bases remaining between them.

The CDR3 spells CASSVGGSSYEQYF. The CDR3 bases are TGTGCCAGCTCGGTCGGCGGGAGCTCCTACGAGCAGTACTTC. The chain combines TRBV18 with TRBJ2-7; 7 nucleotides align to TRBD2. V gave up 6 bases and J gave up 0 bases; unmatched junction bases: 5. The CDR3 is 14 amino acids. Germline CDR1 reads KGHSH; CDR2 reads LQKENI.

The chain couples TRBV10-2 to TRBJ2-2, with D possibly TRBD2 on 6 matching bases. The CDR3 totals 15 residues. Germline V lookup: CDR1 WSHSY, CDR2 SAAADI. Trimming took off 2 bases at V and 5 bases at J, with 12 bases between the two ends. The CDR3 loop is CASSEGGRWTGELFF. The DNA for the CDR3 is TGCGCCAGCAGTGAGGGGGGGAGATGGACCGGGGAGCTGTTTTTT.

The chain has TRBV2 and TRBJ2-7, with D perhaps matching TRBD1 (6 bases). This CDR3 spans 18 amino acids. Germline V gene sequence: CDR1 SNHLY, CDR2 FYNNEI. V was shortened by 3 bases and J by 0 bases, with 21 bases between the two germline ends. CDR3 in amino acids: CASSDPRDNIHPSYEQYF. The CDR3 bases are TGTGCCAGCAGTGACCCTCGGGACAACATACACCCCTCCTACGAGCAGTACTTC.

The chain combines TRBV19 with TRBJ2-2; D ambiguous. The germline gives CDR1 LNHDA, CDR2 SQIVND (reference sequence). The ends were cut back, 1 base at V and 1 base at J, with 10 bases in the middle. The CDR3 is 16 amino acids. The CDR3 coding sequence is TGTGCCAGTAGTATAGGTCGGGTTGGGAACACCGGGGAGCTGTTTTTT. It is translated as CASSIGRVGNTGELFF.

The chain links TRBV9 to TRBJ2-5; D may be TRBD2 (6 bases). Germline lookup yields CDR1 SGDLS and CDR2 YYNGEE. The V end lost 6 bases, the J end lost 5 bases, and 17 bases lay between the germline ends. This CDR3 spans 14 amino acids. The DNA of the CDR3 is TGTGCCAGCAACGGGGGTTTGGACGTCGAGACCCAGTACTTC. Amino acid sequence: CASNGGLDVETQYF.